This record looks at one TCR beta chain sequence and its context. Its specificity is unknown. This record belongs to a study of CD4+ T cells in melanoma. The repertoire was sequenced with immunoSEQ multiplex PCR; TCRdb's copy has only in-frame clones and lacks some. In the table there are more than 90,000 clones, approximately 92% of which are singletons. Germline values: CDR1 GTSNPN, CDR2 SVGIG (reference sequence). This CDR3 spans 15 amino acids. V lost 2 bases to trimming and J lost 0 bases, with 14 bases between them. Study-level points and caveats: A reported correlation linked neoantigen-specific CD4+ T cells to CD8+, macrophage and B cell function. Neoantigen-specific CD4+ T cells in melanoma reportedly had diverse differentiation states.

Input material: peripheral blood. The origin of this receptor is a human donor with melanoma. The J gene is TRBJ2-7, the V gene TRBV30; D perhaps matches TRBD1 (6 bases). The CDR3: CAWSQMQGNSYEQYF. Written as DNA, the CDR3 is TGTGCCTGGAGTCAAATGCAGGGGAACTCCTACGAGCAGTACTTC.